This T cell receptor (beta chain) was profiled in a study of T cell repertoires in aging, cancer and after chemotherapy. Amplification of TCR beta used genomic DNA extracted from peripheral blood. Germline assignment: CDR1 SGHNT and CDR2 YENEEA. There are 15 residues in the CDR3. Trimming at V came to 5 bases and at J to 8 bases, leaving 10 bases not matched to a gene. This clonotype was detected a few times. TRB rearrangements spanning V, D and J were amplified using mixed TRB-A/B primers. TCRdb passed the multiplex PCR reads through MiXCR, listing each CDR3 protein once. The profile shows 1,300 to 1,500 distinct CDR3 sequences, around a quarter of them singletons.

The chain recombines TRBV11-3 with TRBJ2-1; 9 bases fit TRBD1. This clonotype originated in a human donor with a blood cancer. Specimen: blood. CDR3 sequence: CASSPNRGPTHEQFF. CDR3 coding DNA: TGTGCCAGCAGCCCTAACAGGGGGCCGACCCATGAGCAGTTCTTC.